This T cell receptor beta chain derives from a study of T-cell reconstitution after alpha-beta-depleted transplantation in children (dated by TCRdb to about 2016). For context, the study as a whole: T-cell immune reconstitution after TCRalphabeta/CD19-depleted allogeneic hematopoietic cell transplantation in children was quantitatively tracked in the study by means of TCR repertoire profiling.

Remarks on this clonotype: Its antigen is unknown. Qualities for individual bases were not recorded, and no much larger clone is one base off.

Here is what the overall study found, with its caveats: The apparently early alphabetaT-cell count recovery about two months after transplant was reportedly dependent on only several hundred rapidly expanded clones derived from non-depleted graft cells. In some patients, the high TCRbeta diversity seen at day 60 was put down to recipient T cells and intrathymic progenitors that had survived conditioning. The frequencies of hyperexpanded clones fell over the following months, and after one year, T-cell counts and TCRbeta diversity were mostly attributed to newly produced T cells.

The intended sense of this specimen's treatment or condition label: allogeneic hematopoietic cell transplantation with graft depleted of TCRalphabeta T cells and CD19 B cells. The transplant recipients were children given TCRalphabeta/CD19-depleted allogeneic hematopoietic cell grafts. Libraries were prepared through PCR. Data came from an Illumina HiSeq 2500. To normalize quantification of the TCRbeta repertoire, the TCR libraries were built with molecular barcoding that relied on unique molecular identifiers. The public reads were reprocessed in TCRdb via fastp at Q25 and MiXCR, keeping in-frame beta chains. Rows matching on CDR3 protein sequence are summarized as one entry with the most common DNA and genes. The sample includes about 600,000 distinct CDR3 sequences, with 10% to 15% observed a single time. 2.2% of the sample is held by the ten biggest clonotypes. The germline V gene encodes CDR1 SQVTM and CDR2 ANQGSEA. The CDR3, from cysteine to phenylalanine, totals 8 residues. This entry keeps only the CDR3 DNA: 24 bases, framed from base 1. V ends up 8 bases short and J 15 bases short, with an unmatched junction base count of 2.

The chain is encoded by TRBV29-1 joined to TRBJ2-1; the central 9 bases match TRBD2. The receptor's source is a male patient younger than 18 who had a stem cell transplant for acute myeloid leukemia, so the T cells may come from the graft donor. This sample comprised PBMCs, mostly from graft donor cells, obtained 360 days after TCRalphabeta/CD19-depleted stem cell transplant. Here is the DNA: TGCAGCACGCGGGGGGGGTTCTTC. It codes for CSTRGGFF.